The 32 T cell receptor beta chains below were found in one sample sequenced in a study of early T cells in non-severe SARS-CoV-2 infection. TCRdb processed the 5' RACE reads anew with MiXCR; each CDR3 protein has one entry. The table shows some 57,000 distinct CDR3 sequences, with 11% occurring only once. Sequencing input: whole blood. Receptor source: an adult who was a healthcare worker with PCR-confirmed SARS-CoV-2 infection or an uninfected control (not recorded which).

This clonotype has ten or more counts. The chain combines TRBV28 with TRBJ1-5; perhaps TRBD1 as D (6 bases). The CDR3 totals 13 residues. The V and J ends lost 2 bases and 7 bases respectively, with 9 bases between them. Germline lookup yields CDR1 MDHEN and CDR2 SYDVKM. CDR3 residues: CASSLGGSQPQHF. For the CDR3, the DNA is TGTGCCAGCAGTTTAGGGGGCTCCCAGCCCCAGCATTTT.

At least ten counts were recorded for this clonotype. DNA for the CDR3: TGTGCCAGTAGTATGTTTACAGGCTCTGGGGCCAACGTCCTGACTTTC. Its protein product is CASSMFTGSGANVLTF. V is TRBV19 and J is TRBJ2-6; TRBD1 might be the D (5 bases). Germline loops: CDR1 LNHDA, CDR2 SQIVND (reference sequence). V was pared by 3 bases and J by 0 bases, with 9 bases between. The CDR3 runs 16 residues.

This clonotype was recorded at least ten times. The chain has TRBV19 and TRBJ2-2; D tentatively fits TRBD1 or TRBD2 (6 bases each). Germline assignment: CDR1 LNHDA and CDR2 SQIVND (reference sequence). Trimming removed 3 bases at V and 4 bases at J, with 15 bases between. This CDR3 comprises 16 residues. In DNA form, the CDR3 reads TGTGCCAGTAGTATTGGAGGGGGTATGGCCACCGGGGAGCTGTTTTTT. Its translation is CASSIGGGMATGELFF.

The rearrangement joins TRBV10-3 to TRBJ2-2; D is ambiguous. The CDR3 extends over 13 amino acids. The germline CDR1 and CDR2 sequences are ENHRY and SYGVKD. V was cut by 0 bases and J by 7 bases, with 6 bases left in between. CDR3 bases: TGTGCCATCAGTGAGTCGCGGAGCGGGGAGCTGTTTTTT. It yields the protein CAISESRSGELFF.

This clonotype has a count of ten or more. The rearrangement uses TRBV7-3 and TRBJ2-1; D is ambiguous. The length of the CDR3 is 13 residues. Trimming took 3 bases from V and 13 from J, leaving 16 bases between them. Germline values: CDR1 SGHTA, CDR2 FQGTGA. CDR3 bases: TGTGCCAGCAGCTTCAGTCCAGACTTGGGCCAGTTCTTC. The encoded protein is CASSFSPDLGQFF.

This clonotype was seen ten or more times. The V and J genes are TRBV11-2 and TRBJ2-3; D gene uncertain. Germline values: CDR1 SGHAT, CDR2 FQNNGV. V was clipped by 2 bases and J by 5 bases, with 11 bases between them. The CDR3 sequence is 14 residues long. This CDR3 reads CASSLRVVGDTQYF. The CDR3 DNA is TGTGCCAGCAGCTTAAGGGTTGTCGGAGATACGCAGTATTTT.

This clonotype was seen repeatedly, ten times or more. The chain recombines TRBV12-3 or TRBV12-4 with TRBJ2-3; D possibly uses TRBD1 or TRBD2 (5 bases each). V was pared by 5 bases and J by 7 bases, with 19 bases between. This CDR3 has 15 residues. CDR3 amino acids: CASSQDFRVGHTQYF. For the CDR3, the DNA is TGTGCCAGCAGTCAGGACTTCCGAGTGGGACATACGCAGTATTTT.

The genes are TRBV5-8 and TRBJ2-3, with 8 bases identical to TRBD1. The germline V gene encodes CDR1 SGHTS and CDR2 YDEGEE. The junction had 7 bases not matched to a gene; V was cut back by 2 bases and J by 5 bases. This CDR3 has 15 amino acids. The chain's CDR3 is CASSFTDRVVDTQYF. As DNA, the CDR3 is TGTGCCAGCAGCTTCACGGACAGGGTTGTAGATACGCAGTATTTT.

This clonotype was counted many times. V and J are TRBV27 and TRBJ1-2, with no clear D. V was trimmed by 7 bases and J by 4 bases, leaving 19 bases between them. Germline V gene lookup returns CDR1 MNHEY and CDR2 SMNVEV (reference sequence). The CDR3 runs 15 residues. CDR3 region: CASTRGPSDPYGYTF. The CDR3 bases are TGTGCCAGCACCCGGGGTCCATCGGACCCCTATGGCTACACCTTC.

Only a few counts were recorded for this clonotype. The chain recombines TRBV7-8 with TRBJ1-2; the D gene is possibly TRBD1 (6 bases). The germline V gene has CDR1 SGHVS and CDR2 FQNEAQ. This CDR3 is 13 amino acids long. Trimming removed 5 bases from V and 5 bases from J, with 12 bases in between. The CDR3 bases are TGTGCCAGCAGCCGGACAGCGCTATATGGCTACACCTTC. Its translation is CASSRTALYGYTF.

This clonotype was picked up many times. V is TRBV18 and J is TRBJ1-4; a possible D gene is TRBD1 (5 bases). The CDR3 is 13 residues long. Germline-derived CDR1 and CDR2 are KGHSH and LQKENI. V was trimmed by 4 bases and J by 6 bases, leaving 9 bases between them. CDR3: CASSRTGDEKLFF. The CDR3 nucleotides read TGTGCCAGCTCACGAACGGGGGATGAAAAACTGTTTTTT.

This sequence joins TRBV7-8 and TRBJ2-5; 9 nucleotides match TRBD2. The CDR3 spans 15 residues. The germline V gene encodes CDR1 SGHVS and CDR2 FQNEAQ. V lost 0 bases, J lost 5 bases, and 4 bases stayed unmatched. In DNA, the CDR3 is TGTGCCAGCAGCTTAGCCCTAGCGGGACGGGAGACCCAGTACTTC. It codes for CASSLALAGRETQYF.

This clonotype appeared a few times. The chain recombines TRBV14 with TRBJ2-7; no clear D gene. In germline, CDR1 is SGHDN, CDR2 FVKESK. The length of the CDR3 is 14 residues. V gave up 4 bases and J gave up 1 base, with 11 bases separating them. CDR3 DNA sequence: TGTGCCAGCAGCCGAGAGTTGGGGTCCTACGAGCAGTACTTC. Protein sequence: CASSRELGSYEQYF.

This clonotype was detected only a few times. This sequence joins TRBV7-6 and TRBJ1-4; D possibly corresponds to TRBD1 (6 bases). The CDR3 consists of 15 residues. Germline V gene lookup returns CDR1 SGHVS and CDR2 FNYEAQ. The V and J ends lost 5 bases and 3 bases respectively, with 13 bases between them. In nucleotides, the CDR3 is TGTGCCAGCAGCGAGACAGGCTCCTCTAATGAAAAACTGTTTTTT. It encodes CASSETGSSNEKLFF.

This clonotype was found many times. The chain recombines TRBV7-9 with TRBJ2-6; D is possibly TRBD1 or TRBD2 (6 bases each). CDR3 length equals 16 residues. V was trimmed by 1 base and J by 0 bases, leaving 7 bases between them. Germline CDR1 reads SEHNR; CDR2 reads FQNEAQ (reference sequence). CDR3 amino acids: CASSLGGASGANVLTF. Written as DNA, the CDR3 is TGTGCCAGCAGCTTAGGGGGGGCCTCTGGGGCCAACGTCCTGACTTTC.

The chain couples TRBV27 to TRBJ1-5; no firm D call. Trimming shortened V by 5 bases and J by 11 bases, and 22 bases separated the two germline ends. CDR1 and CDR2 (germline): MNHEY, SMNVEV (reference sequence). The CDR3 spans 15 residues. The CDR3 nucleotides read TGTGCCAGCAGTCCCCACCGCTCTGGGCGCAACGCCCAGCATTTT. Its protein product is CASSPHRSGRNAQHF.

This clonotype has more than one count but fewer than ten. The gene calls are TRBV29-1 and TRBJ2-2; possible D gene TRBD2, 6 bases. Deletions cut 7 bases from V and 1 base from J, with 16 bases between. Germline loops: CDR1 SQVTM, CDR2 ANQGSEA. This CDR3 comprises 15 residues. The CDR3 spells CSGRVGGLNTGELFF. CDR3 DNA: TGCAGCGGCCGAGTGGGAGGCCTGAACACCGGGGAGCTGTTTTTT.

At least ten counts were recorded for this clonotype. The chain links TRBV29-1 to TRBJ1-2; TRBD1 matches at 7 bases. V was pared by 6 bases and J by 6 bases, with 13 bases of the junction left unmatched. CDR1 and CDR2 (germline): SQVTM, ANQGSEA. The length of the CDR3 is 14 residues. CDR3 nucleotides: TGCAGCGTCCTCACACAGGGGATGGAGGATGGCTACACCTTC. This encodes CSVLTQGMEDGYTF.

This clonotype has a count of ten or more. The genes are TRBV24-1 and TRBJ2-2; D perhaps matches TRBD2 (5 bases). The V gene lost 0 bases and the J gene lost 7 bases, with 5 bases spanning the gap. CDR1 is KGHDR, CDR2 SFDVKD, per germline. The CDR3 totals 13 residues. CDR3 protein: CATSDLRGGELFF. The CDR3 nucleotides read TGTGCCACCAGTGATTTGCGGGGCGGGGAGCTGTTTTTT.

At least ten counts were recorded for this clonotype. V gene TRBV27 combines with J gene TRBJ1-1; D uncertain. Per germline, CDR1 MNHEY and CDR2 SMNVEV (reference sequence). CDR3 length: 17 residues. Trimming pared 1 base from V and 3 bases from J, leaving 18 bases between. The CDR3 protein is CASSLLGGVLPDTEAFF. The CDR3 DNA is TGTGCCAGCAGTTTATTAGGTGGGGTCTTACCAGACACTGAAGCTTTCTTT.

The rearrangement links TRBV6-2 or TRBV6-3 to TRBJ2-3; D may be TRBD1 (5 bases). Per the germline V gene, CDR1 is MNHEY and CDR2 is SVGEGT. There are 15 residues in the CDR3. V lost 2 bases, J lost 4 bases, and 13 bases lay in between. The CDR3 region has the DNA TGTGCCAGCAGTTACGGCGACGTAGGGGCAGATACGCAGTATTTT. Translating gives CASSYGDVGADTQYF.

The table lists this clonotype with many counts. The chain carries TRBV10-3 and TRBJ2-3, with D perhaps TRBD2 (6 bases). The germline V gene encodes CDR1 ENHRY and CDR2 SYGVKD. Trimming left V 10 bases short and J 2 bases short, with 19 bases between. The CDR3 is 15 residues long. The DNA of the CDR3 is TGTGCCACCCGAGAGCGACGGGAGATCACAGATACGCAGTATTTT. It codes for CATRERREITDTQYF.

This clonotype was picked up many times. The chain uses TRBV6-6 and TRBJ1-6, with 7 nucleotides matching TRBD1. This CDR3 region has 18 residues. J lost 0 bases, V lost 5 bases, and 10 bases had no gene match. Germline CDR1 reads MNHNY; CDR2 reads SVGAGI (reference sequence). The CDR3 protein is CASSRLGQSSSYNSPLHF. CDR3 nucleotide sequence: TGTGCCAGCAGTCGATTGGGACAGTCGAGCTCCTATAATTCACCCCTCCACTTT.

This clonotype was seen a handful of times. The rearrangement links TRBV18 to TRBJ2-3; D tentatively reads TRBD1 or TRBD2 (5 bases each). CDR1 is KGHSH, CDR2 LQKENI, per germline. Trimming left V 3 bases short and J 0 bases short, with 10 bases between. The CDR3 runs 15 residues. CDR3 loop: CASSPRDASTDTQYF. As DNA, the CDR3 is TGTGCCAGCTCACCCCGGGACGCCAGCACAGATACGCAGTATTTT.

This clonotype was seen at least ten times. CDR3 nucleotide sequence: TGTGCCAGCACCTTCGGAGGAACCGAGGCTGAAGCTTTCTTT. It specifies CASTFGGTEAEAFF. The V gene is TRBV12-3 or TRBV12-4, the J gene TRBJ1-1; D gene unclear. This CDR3 region has 14 residues. V gave up 7 bases and J gave up 6 bases, with 18 bases separating them.

This clonotype has at least ten counts. The chain carries TRBV28 and TRBJ2-2; unclear D gene. V was cut by 7 bases and J by 9 bases, with 24 bases left in between. The CDR3 has 16 amino acids. Germline V CDR1 and CDR2: MDHEN, SYDVKM. CDR3 region: CASTRIMSVKFRELFF. DNA of the CDR3: TGTGCCAGCACCCGAATAATGTCAGTGAAGTTCCGGGAGCTGTTTTTT.

In its sample, this clonotype was seen many times. The chain links TRBV13 to TRBJ2-3, with TRBD2 as a possible D gene (6 bases). CDR1 is PRHDT, CDR2 FYEKMQ, per germline (reference sequence). The CDR3 is 16 residues long. V was pared by 5 bases and J by 1 base, with 16 bases between. The chain's CDR3 is CASSPRGGVGTDTQYF. DNA of the CDR3: TGTGCCAGCAGCCCCCGGGGCGGGGTAGGCACAGATACGCAGTATTTT.

This clonotype has at least ten counts. The rearrangement links TRBV7-3 to TRBJ1-1; D remains ambiguous. The CDR3 runs to 13 residues. The V end was cut by 5 bases, the J end by 3 bases, with 10 bases between. From germline, CDR1 is SGHTA and CDR2 FQGTGA. CDR3 sequence reads: CASSLLSHTEAFF. The CDR3 DNA follows: TGTGCCAGCAGCCTTCTGTCACACACTGAAGCTTTCTTT.

This clonotype was detected a few times. V is TRBV19 and J is TRBJ2-7; tentative D call: TRBD2 (5 bases). Germline V lookup: CDR1 LNHDA, CDR2 SQIVND (reference sequence). The V end lost 8 bases, the J end lost 6 bases, and 17 bases lay between the germline ends. The CDR3 runs 13 residues. The CDR3 is CASSPPRAGEQYF. CDR3 in DNA: TGTGCCAGTTCCCCTCCGCGGGCTGGCGAGCAGTACTTC.

V usage is TRBV11-2 and J usage is TRBJ1-6; no firm D call. The germline V gene has CDR1 SGHAT and CDR2 FQNNGV. V was pared by 3 bases and J by 3 bases, with 3 bases between. This CDR3 comprises 13 residues. The CDR3 loop is CASSFGYNSPLHF. The CDR3 nucleotides are TGTGCCAGCAGCTTTGGCTATAATTCACCCCTCCACTTT.

This clonotype was detected many times. The V gene is TRBV30, the J gene TRBJ1-5; tentatively, D is TRBD1 (6 bases). Germline V gene sequence: CDR1 GTSNPN, CDR2 SVGIG (reference sequence). The CDR3 runs 15 residues. The V end lost 2 bases, the J end lost 6 bases, and 17 bases lay between the germline ends. In DNA form, the CDR3 reads TGTGCCTGGAGTCCCAGTCTGGGGGCAGGTCAGCCCCAGCATTTT. This encodes CAWSPSLGAGQPQHF.

This clonotype was detected ten times or more. The gene calls are TRBV12-3 or TRBV12-4 and TRBJ1-1; 9 bases agree with TRBD1. V lost 6 bases and J lost 5; bases outside the gene matches: 7. CDR3 length: 14 amino acids. In DNA, the CDR3 is TGTGCCAGCAGCTTACAGGGGGCGCGGACTGAAGCTTTCTTT. Its translation is CASSLQGARTEAFF.